This entry lists 27 T cell receptor beta chains sequenced from one sample in a study of metastatic and nonmetastatic thyroid tumors. Every patient underwent thyroid surgery untreated. TCRdb ran MiXCR on the PCR reads. The sample consists of around 26,000 clones, approximately 20% of them appearing once. Sequenced sample: adjacent normal tissue. The origin of the receptors is a female donor with papillary thyroid cancer or a benign thyroid nodule (not recorded which). Some clones in this sample may be carry-over from other donors' samples.

This clone was seen a handful of times. A read error is likely, as this CDR3 ends without the conserved phenylalanine or tryptophan. CDR3 protein: CASSIDQSSYEQYL. The CDR3 DNA is TGTGCCAGCAGCATAGACCAGAGCTCCTACGAGCAGTACCTC. The rearrangement uses TRBV7-2 and TRBJ2-7; D not certain. Germline lookup yields CDR1 SGHTA and CDR2 FQGNSA. Trimming left V 5 bases short and J 0 bases short, with 11 bases between. This CDR3 region has 14 residues.

The rearrangement links TRBV11-1 to TRBJ2-7, with 9 bases matching TRBD2. The V and J ends lost 5 bases and 3 bases, in that order; junction bases with no gene match: 11. The germline CDR1 and CDR2 sequences are SGHAT and FQDESV (reference sequence). CDR3 length equals 16 residues. The CDR3 DNA is TGTGCCAGCAGCCGAGGCGTAGCGGGAGCCAACTACGAGCAGTACTTC. As protein: CASSRGVAGANYEQYF. Based on the CDR3 plus reference TRBV11-1 and TRBJ2-7, the full variable domain is EAEVAQSPRYKITEKSQAVAFWCDPISGHATLYWYRQILGQGPELLVQFQDESVVDDSQLPKDRFSAERLKGVDSTLKIQPAELGDSAMYLCASSRGVAGANYEQYFGPGTRLTVT.

This clone appeared a few times. CDR3 region: CASTIDREYGYTF. As DNA, the CDR3 is TGTGCCAGCACTATCGACAGGGAGTATGGCTACACCTTC. The J gene is TRBJ1-2, the V gene TRBV6-1; 7 nucleotides line up with TRBD1. The CDR3 covers 13 residues. The J segment lost 5 bases and the V segment lost 7 bases, leaving 7 bases of the junction unmatched. From germline, CDR1 is MNHNS and CDR2 SASEGT.

The table lists this clone with many counts. The J gene is TRBJ1-1, the V gene TRBV20-1, with D perhaps matching TRBD1 (6 bases). Trimming took off 3 bases at V and 6 bases at J, with 17 bases between the two ends. The CDR3 has 14 residues. Germline V gene sequence: CDR1 DFQATT, CDR2 SNEGSKA (reference sequence). This chain's CDR3 is CSASRQVVEAEAFF. In nucleotides, the CDR3 is TGCAGTGCTAGCAGACAGGTAGTAGAGGCTGAAGCTTTCTTT.

The CDR3 is CASSLGTSEYNEQFF. CDR3 nucleotide sequence: TGCGCCAGCAGCTTGGGTACTAGTGAATACAATGAGCAGTTCTTC. The chain uses TRBV5-1 and TRBJ2-1; tentatively, D is TRBD2 (5 bases). There are 15 residues in the CDR3. CDR1 and CDR2 (germline): SGHRS, YFSETQ. Trimming shortened V by 0 bases and J by 4 bases, and 11 bases separated the two germline ends. The full variable domain, completed using reference TRBV5-1 and TRBJ2-1, is KAGVTQTPRYLIKTRGQQVTLSCSPISGHRSVSWYQQTPGQGLQFLFEYFSETQRNKGNFPGRFSGRQFSNSRSEMNVSTLELGDSALYLCASSLGTSEYNEQFFGPGTRLTVL.

This clone was found a few times. A read error may be the cause here, since a much bigger clone is one base away. In the same sample, other DNA sequences code for this CDR3. V gene TRBV14 combines with J gene TRBJ2-1; D gene uncertain. V lost 5 bases to trimming and J lost 6 bases, with 8 bases between them. Per the germline V gene, CDR1 is SGHDN and CDR2 is FVKESK. The CDR3 spans 12 residues. The CDR3 DNA reads as TGTGCCAGCAGCAACCTAGTCAATGAGCAGTTCTTC. It codes for CASSNLVNEQFF.

This clone is deemed large. The J gene is TRBJ1-4, the V gene TRBV27, with D possibly being TRBD1 (6 bases). Germline lookup yields CDR1 MNHEY and CDR2 SMNVEV (reference sequence). Deletions cut 3 bases from V and 7 bases from J, with 21 bases between. CDR3 size: 17 residues. Written as DNA, the CDR3 is TGTGCCAGCAGTTTCCGCATGGGGGGGGGCGCGGGTGAAAAACTGTTTTTT. Translating it yields CASSFRMGGGAGEKLFF.

As concerns this clone: A junction end diverges from the germline sequence, so it may reflect a read error. This chain uses TRBV5-1 with TRBJ1-1, with TRBD1 identical over 8 bases. Germline CDR1 is SGHRS and CDR2 is YFSETQ. This CDR3 has 14 amino acids. As DNA, the CDR3 is TGCGCCAGTTCCCCTTCAGACAGGGGAACTGAAGCTCTCTTT. It is translated as CASSPSDRGTEALF.

This clone was seen ten or more times. The chain joins TRBV2 to TRBJ1-3; maybe TRBD1 (6 bases). This CDR3 region has 15 residues. Deletions cut 6 bases from V and 0 bases from J, with 12 bases between. CDR1 is SNHLY and CDR2 is FYNNEI in the germline V gene. CDR3 in DNA: TGTGCCAGCAGCCCCGAGGGGGGCTCTGGAAACACCATATATTTT. The encoded protein is CASSPEGGSGNTIYF.

The chain has TRBV11-2 and TRBJ1-2; D not certain. Germline lookup yields CDR1 SGHAT and CDR2 FQNNGV. The V and J ends lost 7 bases and 8 bases respectively, with 23 bases between them. The CDR3 sequence is 15 residues long. The CDR3 reads CASISHIGPSEGYTF. DNA for the CDR3: TGTGCCAGCATCTCCCACATCGGCCCTTCAGAGGGCTACACCTTC.

This clone was seen many times. A read error is possible here, since a much larger clone lies one base away. This sequence joins TRBV28 and TRBJ2-4; either TRBD1 or TRBD2 may fit D (5 bases each). Looked up from germline, CDR1 is MDHEN and CDR2 is SYDVKM. The CDR3 loop spans 14 amino acids. CDR3 nucleotide sequence: TGTGCCAGCAGTTTAAGGGGAGCCAAAAACATTCGGTACTTC. The encoded protein is CASSLRGAKNIRYF.

A few counts support this clone. The chain links TRBV11-2 to TRBJ2-2; perhaps D is TRBD1 or TRBD2 (5 bases each). Germline V gene sequence: CDR1 SGHAT, CDR2 FQNNGV. CDR3 length: 16 amino acids. Deletions cut 5 bases from V and 5 bases from J, with 18 bases between. CDR3 loop: CASSLQRGRGTGELFF. In nucleotides, the CDR3 is TGTGCCAGCAGCCTTCAACGGGGCCGTGGTACCGGGGAGCTGTTTTTT.

As regards this clone: Relative to the germline gene, one junction end is altered; a read error may explain this. The chain links TRBV27 to TRBJ2-2; 7 bases fit TRBD1. The CDR3 runs to 15 residues. Germline assignment: CDR1 MNHEY and CDR2 SMNVEV (reference sequence). CDR3 DNA sequence: TGTGTCAGCAGTTTCCGGTACAGGGGCATCGGGGAGCTGTTTTTT. Its protein product is CVSSFRYRGIGELFF.

The chain is built from TRBV6-4 and TRBJ2-5, with D possibly matching TRBD2 (5 bases). The CDR3 contains 13 residues. Trimming left V 5 bases short and J 6 bases short, with 13 bases between. Germline CDR1 and CDR2: MRHNA and SNTAGT. The chain's CDR3 is CASSPRRLKTQYF. The CDR3 DNA follows: TGTGCCAGCAGTCCCAGGAGGCTGAAGACCCAGTACTTC.

This clone showed up many times. This chain links TRBV7-2 with TRBJ2-2; no clear D gene. V lost 1 base and J 9 bases, leaving 15 bases between the germline ends. This CDR3 spans 15 amino acids. Germline V gene data show CDR1 as SGHTA and CDR2 as FQGNSA. CDR3 coding DNA: TGTGCCAGCAGCTTAGGGCCCCTGGAAGTCCGGGAGCTGTTTTTT. Its protein product is CASSLGPLEVRELFF.

Many counts were recorded for this clone. V gene TRBV20-1 combines with J gene TRBJ2-7; TRBD2 matches at 11 bases. Trimming removed 3 bases from V and 2 bases from J; junction bases left unmatched: 6. The germline V gene encodes CDR1 DFQATT and CDR2 SNEGSKA (reference sequence). The CDR3 totals 15 residues. The CDR3 loop is CSASPTSGRPYEQYF. The CDR3 nucleotides read TGCAGTGCTAGCCCCACTAGCGGGAGACCCTACGAGCAGTACTTC.

J is TRBJ1-1 and V is TRBV20-1; a possible D gene is TRBD1 (6 bases). The CDR3 contains 11 residues. V was clipped by 2 bases and J by 11 bases, with 12 bases between them. Germline V gene sequence: CDR1 DFQATT, CDR2 SNEGSKA (reference sequence). The chain's CDR3 is CSARPQGMAFF. The CDR3 region has the DNA TGCAGTGCTAGACCTCAGGGGATGGCTTTCTTT.

At least ten counts were recorded for this clone. This rearrangement joins TRBV5-6 to TRBJ1-2; D remains ambiguous. CDR1 is SGHDT and CDR2 is YYEEEE in the germline V gene. This CDR3 comprises 13 residues. Trimming cost V 1 base and J 0 bases, with 4 bases left between them. The CDR3 sequence is CASSLTANYGYTF. DNA for the CDR3: TGTGCCAGCAGCTTGACAGCTAACTATGGCTACACCTTC.

This clone was seen a few times. The chain joins TRBV18 to TRBJ2-1, with 8 bases identical to TRBD2. Germline V CDR1 and CDR2: KGHSH, LQKENI. CDR3 size: 16 residues. V gave up 6 bases and J gave up 5 bases; unmatched junction bases: 12. In nucleotides, the CDR3 is TGTGCCAGCTCCTTCCCCGGGACTAGGACGAACAATGAGCAGTTCTTC. It yields the protein CASSFPGTRTNNEQFF.

CDR3 loop: CASMGQGAKDKQHF. The CDR3 nucleotides are TGTGCCAGTATGGGGCAGGGGGCGAAGGATAAACAGCATTTT. The chain has TRBV19 and TRBJ1-5; 8 nucleotides agree with TRBD1. Germline trimming cut 7 bases from V and 13 bases from J; bases unmatched to any gene: 15. Looked up from germline, CDR1 is LNHDA and CDR2 is SQIVND (reference sequence). This CDR3 spans 14 amino acids.

The CDR3 nucleotides are TGTGCCAGCAGCTCCGCAACCTCTGAGAGTCCCTATGAAGCTTTCTTT. Translated: CASSSATSESPYEAFF. The rearrangement uses TRBV11-2 and TRBJ1-1, with D hard to call. The germline V gene has CDR1 SGHAT and CDR2 FQNNGV. Trimming left V 4 bases short and J 7 bases short, with 22 bases between. CDR3 length: 16 amino acids.

The chain recombines TRBV20-1 with TRBJ2-3; 12 bases are a match to TRBD1. The germline V gene has CDR1 DFQATT and CDR2 SNEGSKA (reference sequence). The CDR3 has 15 amino acids. V lost 3 bases and J lost 15; bases outside the gene matches: 16. CDR3 DNA: TGCAGTGCTAGTACCGGGACAGGGGGCGCAGATACTCACTATTTT. Translated: CSASTGTGGADTHYF.

This clone was observed a few times. This clone may be a read error of a much larger clone one base away. In the same sample, other DNA sequences code for this CDR3. The chain links TRBV3-1 to TRBJ1-1; D ambiguous. The CDR3 consists of 15 residues. Germline V gene lookup returns CDR1 LGHDT and CDR2 YNNKEL (reference sequence). The CDR3: CASSQGTDRNTEAFF. CDR3 nucleotides: TGTGCCAGCAGCCAAGGGACGGATCGGAACACCGAAGCTTTCTTT.

This clone was recorded many times. The chain combines TRBV12-3 or TRBV12-4 with TRBJ2-5, with 12 bases fitting TRBD2. Losses at the gene ends were 6 bases for V and 2 bases for J; bases not matched to a gene: 7. The CDR3 consists of 16 residues. CDR3 sequence reads: CASSPRTSGIQETQYF. DNA of the CDR3: TGTGCCAGCAGCCCTCGGACTAGCGGGATTCAAGAGACCCAGTACTTC.

By sample share, this clone is medium-sized (0.01 to 0.1%). The CDR3 sequence: CASSSQFSKGNTIYF. The CDR3 nucleotides read TGTGCCAGCAGTTCGCAGTTTTCCAAGGGAAACACCATATATTTT. V usage is TRBV28 and J usage is TRBJ1-3; D uncertain. Germline assignment: CDR1 MDHEN and CDR2 SYDVKM. V was shortened by 4 bases and J by 4 bases, with 14 bases between the two germline ends. The CDR3 covers 15 residues.

This clone has at least ten counts. The J gene is TRBJ2-7, the V gene TRBV30, with 7 bases aligning to TRBD2. V lost 0 bases, J lost 4 bases, and 3 bases stayed unmatched. The CDR3 contains 13 residues. In germline, CDR1 is GTSNPN, CDR2 SVGIG (reference sequence). CDR3 in amino acids: CAWSVGGRYEQYF. The CDR3, as DNA: TGTGCCTGGAGTGTGGGGGGGAGGTACGAGCAGTACTTC.

This sequence joins TRBV30 and TRBJ2-5; D ambiguous. The length of the CDR3 is 15 residues. The germline V gene has CDR1 GTSNPN and CDR2 SVGIG (reference sequence). V was cut by 2 bases and J by 5 bases, with 18 bases left in between. As DNA, the CDR3 is TGTGCCTGGAGTCCCTACGGAAGGCACGATGAGACCCAGTACTTC. It yields the protein CAWSPYGRHDETQYF. Supplemented by reference TRBV30 and TRBJ2-5, the full variable domain reads SQTIHQWPATLVQPVGSPLSLECTVEGTSNPNLYWYRQAAGRGLQLLFYSVGIGQISSEVPQNLSASRPQDRQFILSSKKLLLSDSGFYLCAWSPYGRHDETQYFGPGTRLLVL.